This T cell receptor beta chain came from a study of PD-1 blockade in classical Hodgkin lymphoma. Notes on the study in general: Patients with a complete response exhibited baseline diversity comparable to newly diagnosed patients. CD4+ TCR diversity, unlike CD8+, climbed significantly by C4D1. Lower baseline TCR diversity was reported for newly diagnosed patients than for healthy donors.

All patients experienced relapse after autologous stem cell transplantation, and brentuximab vedotin exposure was variable. Progressive disease, partial response or complete response was each patient's best response. This CDR3 is built from 12 residues. V lost 5 bases and J 5 bases, leaving 10 bases between the germline ends. CDR1 is MNHEY, CDR2 SVGAGI, per germline. A remark on this clone: Its antigen is as yet unknown.

The assay was immunoSEQ multiplex PCR, and TCRdb's table has in-frame clones only and misses some. The top ten hold about an eighth of the sample, which has roughly 62,000 clones, about 91% seen once. Sequences were derived from peripheral blood mononuclear cells (PBMCs), sampled at baseline. The sequence came from a human donor with classical Hodgkin lymphoma. The J gene is TRBJ2-7, the V gene TRBV6-5; D may be TRBD1 or TRBD2 (5 bases each). CDR3 region: CASSRRGNEQYF. CDR3 bases: TGTGCCAGCAGTCGCCGGGGCAACGAGCAGTACTTC.